This TCR beta chain was identified in a study of blood T cell repertoires in COVID-19. Per the original methods: Estimation of nucleated cell counts relied on the amplification of reference gene primers. Measured with immunoSEQ multiplex PCR; TCRdb has only the in-frame clones, and not every one. The V and J calls and clone size were taken over from that table, and D and trimming were inferred from the DNA. The repertoire holds 430,000 or so clones, approximately 90% seen once, with about 1.5% in the top ten. Trimming took 3 bases from V and 4 from J; bases not matched to a gene: 5. The CDR3 is 15 amino acids. Germline CDR1 reads LGHDT; CDR2 reads YNNKEL (reference sequence).

What was sequenced was PBMCs or T cells enriched from blood (not recorded which). This chain links TRBV3-1 (or the pseudogene TRBV3-2) with TRBJ1-5; 8 bases line up with TRBD1. The TCR sequence derives from a woman between 18 and 30 years old who had been exposed to COVID-19. DNA of the CDR3: TGTGCCAGCAGCCACTCGACAGGGGCGAATCAGCCCCAGCATTTT. Protein: CASSHSTGANQPQHF.